This T cell receptor beta chain was identified during a study of identical twins. This clonotype was recorded at least ten times. Germline CDR1 DFQATT, CDR2 SNEGSKA (reference sequence). J lost 7 bases, V lost 5 bases, and 19 bases had no gene match. This CDR3 comprises 17 residues. TCRdb processed the 5' RACE reads anew with MiXCR; each CDR3 protein has one entry. Among approximately 250,000 distinct CDR3 sequences, over 5.5% were seen once, and the ten largest hold more than 14%. The data were also submitted as part of a second study, on T cells expressing NK-cell markers.

This clonotype was sampled from a woman in her late teens or twenties in good health. The rearrangement uses TRBV20-1 and TRBJ2-1; 8 positions agree with TRBD2. Sequenced: CD8+ T cells sorted from blood. The CDR3 DNA follows: TGCAGTGCTGACCGACCGGAGACTAGCGCGATGGGAAATGAGCAGTTCTTC. Translating it yields CSADRPETSAMGNEQFF.